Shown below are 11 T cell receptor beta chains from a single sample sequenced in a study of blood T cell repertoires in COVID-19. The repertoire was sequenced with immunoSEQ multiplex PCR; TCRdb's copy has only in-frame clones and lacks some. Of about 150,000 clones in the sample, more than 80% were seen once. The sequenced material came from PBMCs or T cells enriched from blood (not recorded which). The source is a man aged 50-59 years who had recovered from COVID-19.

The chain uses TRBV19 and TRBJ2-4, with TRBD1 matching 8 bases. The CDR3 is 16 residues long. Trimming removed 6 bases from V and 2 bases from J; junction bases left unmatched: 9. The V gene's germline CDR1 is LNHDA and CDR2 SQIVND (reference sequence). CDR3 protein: CASSGQGLGSKNIQYF. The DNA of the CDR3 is TGTGCCAGTAGCGGACAGGGCTTGGGGTCCAAAAACATTCAGTACTTC.

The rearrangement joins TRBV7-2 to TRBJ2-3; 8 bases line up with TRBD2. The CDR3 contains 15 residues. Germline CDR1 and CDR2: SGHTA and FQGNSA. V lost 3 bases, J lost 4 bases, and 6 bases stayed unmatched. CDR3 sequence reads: CASSFYGGAADTQYF. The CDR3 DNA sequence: TGTGCCAGCAGCTTTTACGGGGGGGCCGCAGATACGCAGTATTTT. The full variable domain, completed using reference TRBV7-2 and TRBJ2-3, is GAGVSQSPSNKVTEKGKDVELRCDPISGHTALYWYRQSLGQGLEFLIYFQGNSAPDKSGLPSDRFSAERTGGSVSTLTIQRTQQEDSAVYLCASSFYGGAADTQYFGPGTRLTVL.

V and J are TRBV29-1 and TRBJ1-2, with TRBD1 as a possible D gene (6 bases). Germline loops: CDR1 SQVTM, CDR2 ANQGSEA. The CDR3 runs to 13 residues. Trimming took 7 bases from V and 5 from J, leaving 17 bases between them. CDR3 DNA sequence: TGCAGCGCACTCATTCTACAGGGTTATGGCTACACCTTC. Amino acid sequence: CSALILQGYGYTF. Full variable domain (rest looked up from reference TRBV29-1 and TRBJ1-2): SAVISQKPSRDICQRGTSLTIQCQVDSQVTMMFWYRQQPGQSLTLIATANQGSEATYESGFVIDKFPISRPNLTFSTLTVSNMSPEDSSIYLCSALILQGYGYTFGSGTRLTVV.

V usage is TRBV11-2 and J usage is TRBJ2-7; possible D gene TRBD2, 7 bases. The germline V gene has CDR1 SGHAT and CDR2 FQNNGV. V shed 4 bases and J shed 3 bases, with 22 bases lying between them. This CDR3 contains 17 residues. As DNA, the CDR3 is TGTGCCAGCAGCTACAATGCGGGGGCGCAAATCTACTACGAGCAGTACTTC. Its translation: CASSYNAGAQIYYEQYF.

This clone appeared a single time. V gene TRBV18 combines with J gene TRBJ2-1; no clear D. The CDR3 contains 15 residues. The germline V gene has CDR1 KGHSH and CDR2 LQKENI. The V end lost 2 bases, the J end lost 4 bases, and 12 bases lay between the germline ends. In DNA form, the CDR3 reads TGTGCCAGCTCACCAAGTATAACTGAGTACAATGAGCAGTTCTTC. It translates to CASSPSITEYNEQFF.

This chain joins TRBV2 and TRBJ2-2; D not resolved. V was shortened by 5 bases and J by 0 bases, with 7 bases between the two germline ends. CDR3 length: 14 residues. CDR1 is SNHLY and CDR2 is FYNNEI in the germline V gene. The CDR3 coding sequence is TGTGCCAGCAGTAGACTGTCGAACACCGGGGAGCTGTTTTTT. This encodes CASSRLSNTGELFF.

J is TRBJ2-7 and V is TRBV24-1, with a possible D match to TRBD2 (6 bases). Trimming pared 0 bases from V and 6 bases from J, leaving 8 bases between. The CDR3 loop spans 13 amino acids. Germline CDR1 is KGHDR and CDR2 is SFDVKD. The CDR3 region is CATSDLAGTEQYF. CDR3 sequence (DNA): TGTGCCACCAGTGATTTGGCGGGGACCGAGCAGTACTTC.

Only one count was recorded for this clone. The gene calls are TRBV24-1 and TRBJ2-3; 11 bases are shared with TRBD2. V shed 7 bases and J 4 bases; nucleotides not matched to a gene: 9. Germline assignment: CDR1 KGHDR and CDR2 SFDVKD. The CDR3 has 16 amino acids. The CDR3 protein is CATSPRTSGPPDTQYF. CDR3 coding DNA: TGTGCCACCAGCCCCCGGACTAGCGGGCCCCCAGATACGCAGTATTTT.

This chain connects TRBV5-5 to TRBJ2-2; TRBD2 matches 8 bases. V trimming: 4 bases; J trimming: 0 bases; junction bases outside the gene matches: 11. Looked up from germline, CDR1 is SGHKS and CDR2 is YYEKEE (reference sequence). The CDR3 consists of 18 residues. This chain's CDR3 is CASSRSSIAGPNTGELFF. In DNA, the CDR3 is TGTGCCAGCAGCCGCAGTTCAATAGCGGGACCGAACACCGGGGAGCTGTTTTTT.

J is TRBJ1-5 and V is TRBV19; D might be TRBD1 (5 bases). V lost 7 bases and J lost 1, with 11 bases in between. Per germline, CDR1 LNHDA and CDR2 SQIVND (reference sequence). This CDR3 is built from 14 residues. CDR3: CASMDQGSNQPQHF. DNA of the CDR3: TGTGCCAGTATGGACCAGGGAAGCAATCAGCCCCAGCATTTT. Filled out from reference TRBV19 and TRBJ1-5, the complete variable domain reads DGGITQSPKYLFRKEGQNVTLSCEQNLNHDAMYWYRQDPGQGLRLIYYSQIVNDFQKGDIAEGYSVSREKKESFPLTVTSAQKNPTAFYLCASMDQGSNQPQHFGDGTRLSIL.

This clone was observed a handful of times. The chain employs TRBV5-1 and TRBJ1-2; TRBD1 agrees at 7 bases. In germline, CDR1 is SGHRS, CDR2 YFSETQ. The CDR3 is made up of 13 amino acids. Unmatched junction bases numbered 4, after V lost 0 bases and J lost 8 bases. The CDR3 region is CASSLVQGVGYTF. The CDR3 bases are TGCGCCAGCAGCTTGGTCCAGGGGGTAGGCTACACCTTC.